A selection of T cell receptor beta chains follows, all from one sample in a study of T cells in localized non-small cell lung cancer. Clones were sequenced by immunoSEQ multiplex PCR, and TCRdb holds only the in-frame ones, with some missing. The sample lists about 18,000 clones, approximately 83% occurring once. The source material was peripheral blood, sampled before any cancer treatment. These receptors were collected from a female donor older than 55 with stage I lung adenocarcinoma. CDR3s include the opening cysteine and the closing phenylalanine or tryptophan. The D gene is left open where the match is weak. Expanded clones get a size class; other rows say once, few or many, or leave the size out.

v_gene	abundance	d_gene	j_gene	CDR3aa	CDR3nt
TRBV21-1	-	-	TRBJ2-7	CASSGGWTGVKSYEQYF	TGTGCCAGCAGCGGGGGCTGGACAGGGGTAAAATCCTACGAGCAGTACTTC
TRBV5-5	-	-	TRBJ2-5	CASSLMDGGTQYF	TGTGCCAGCAGCTTGATGGACGGGGGGACCCAGTACTTC
TRBV18	-	-	TRBJ1-1	CASSPGSNTEAFF	TGTGCCAGCTCACCAGGTTCGAACACTGAAGCTTTCTTT
TRBV5-1	-	TRBD2	TRBJ2-1	CASSPNSGGPLQFF	TGCGCCAGCAGTCCAAATAGCGGGGGGCCTCTTCAGTTCTTC
TRBV5-6	-	-	TRBJ1-4	CASSLTGPATNEKLFF	TGTGCCAGCAGCTTGACAGGGCCTGCAACTAATGAAAAACTGTTTTTT
TRBV9	few	-	TRBJ2-2	CASSVGRTPNTGELFF	TGTGCCAGCAGCGTAGGAAGGACCCCGAACACCGGGGAGCTGTTTTTT
TRBV21-1	-	-	TRBJ2-2	CASSQKDRATGELFF	TGTGCCAGCAGCCAAAAAGACAGGGCCACCGGGGAGCTGTTTTTT
TRBV11-1	-	TRBD2	TRBJ2-1	CASSFPSSGGPYNEQFF	TGTGCCAGCAGCTTCCCATCCTCGGGGGGTCCGTACAATGAGCAGTTCTTC
TRBV19	-	-	TRBJ1-1	CASTEGRTVIMNTEAFF	TGTGCCAGTACCGAAGGCCGCACAGTTATCATGAACACTGAAGCTTTCTTT
TRBV21-1	-	-	TRBJ1-4	CASTQNYPLGGRGNEKLFF	TGTGCCAGCACTCAAAATTACCCCCTCGGGGGGAGAGGGAATGAAAAACTGTTTTTT
TRBV19	-	TRBD1	TRBJ1-5	CASTNRFNRGIYSNQPQHF	TGTGCCAGTACCAATAGGTTTAACAGGGGAATCTATAGCAATCAGCCCCAGCATTTT
TRBV11-2	few	-	TRBJ1-4	CASSPQGNEKLFF	TGTGCCAGCAGCCCACAGGGAAATGAAAAACTGTTTTTT
TRBV20-1	few	-	TRBJ1-2	CSKTGLRGYTF	TGCAGTAAGACAGGACTGAGAGGCTACACCTTC
TRBV5-5	-	-	TRBJ1-1	CASSLSRAAEAFF	TGTGCCAGCAGCTTGAGTCGGGCGGCTGAAGCTTTCTTT
TRBV18	-	-	TRBJ2-5	CASSPQETQYF	TGTGCCAGCTCACCCCAAGAGACCCAGTACTTC
TRBV6-1	once	TRBD1	TRBJ1-1	CASSEYRGNTEAFF	TGTGCCAGCAGTGAATACAGGGGGAACACTGAAGCTTTCTTT